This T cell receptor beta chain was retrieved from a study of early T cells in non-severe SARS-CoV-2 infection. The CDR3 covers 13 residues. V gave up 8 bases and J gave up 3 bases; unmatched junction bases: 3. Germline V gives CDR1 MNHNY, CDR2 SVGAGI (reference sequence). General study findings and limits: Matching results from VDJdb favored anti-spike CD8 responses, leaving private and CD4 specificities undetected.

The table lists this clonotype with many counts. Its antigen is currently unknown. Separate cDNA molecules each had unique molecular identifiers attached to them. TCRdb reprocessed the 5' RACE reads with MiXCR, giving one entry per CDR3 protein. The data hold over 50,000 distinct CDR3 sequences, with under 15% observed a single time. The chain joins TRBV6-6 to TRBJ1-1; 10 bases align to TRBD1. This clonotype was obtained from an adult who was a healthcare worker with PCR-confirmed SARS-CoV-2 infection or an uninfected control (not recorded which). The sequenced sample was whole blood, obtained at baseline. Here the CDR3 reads CASSGTGDTEAFF. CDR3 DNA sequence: TGTGCCAGCTCCGGGACAGGGGACACTGAAGCTTTCTTT.